The text below deals with one T cell receptor beta chain. The target antigen is unknown. The CDR3 totals 18 residues. The V and J ends lost 1 base and 1 base respectively, with 20 bases between them. Germline V gene data show CDR1 as MDHEN and CDR2 as SYDVKM. This sample is part of a study of cytomegalovirus exposure and HLA in healthy donors. Notes on the study in general: An analysis that was carried out later associated 16,000 or so TCR beta sequences with HLA alleles at 0.05 false discovery rate. Later, an analysis showed that TCR beta chains associated with HLA were more clonally expanded than others that were equally common.

In the PCR, 60 Vbeta and 13 Jbeta primers were used. The table came from immunoSEQ multiplex PCR; TCRdb's copy has only in-frame clones and leaves some out. The sample table sets out 60,000 to 80,000 clones. Sample: PBMCs. This chain uses TRBV28 with TRBJ2-7; a weak D match, TRBD2 (6 bases). The TCR comes from a man aged 35-49 years in good health and CMV-seronegative. The CDR3 DNA sequence: TGTGCCAGCAGTTTATCGAGAAGAGGAGGGAGGATGTCCTACGAGCAGTACTTC. Translated: CASSLSRRGGRMSYEQYF.